The present T cell receptor beta chain was sequenced within a study of blood T cell repertoires in COVID-19. Study summary: From T cells, B-cell-depleted T cells, or PBMCs came the material, which was cDNA or gDNA.

Per the study methods: Scientists estimated how many nucleated cells there were by amplifying reference gene primers. Assay: immunoSEQ multiplex PCR; the TCRdb copy retains only in-frame clones and omits some. The V and J calls and clone size were taken over from that table, and D and trimming were inferred from the DNA. The top ten clones hold around 2.1% of a sample with roughly 150,000 clones, roughly 88% of them seen once. V lost 7 bases and J lost 3; bases outside the gene matches: 12. In germline, CDR1 is SGHTA, CDR2 FQGNSA. The CDR3 extends over 16 amino acids. This clone was counted a single time.

This receptor was identified in a man in his late teens or twenties with acute or convalescent COVID-19. Sequenced: peripheral blood. The chain joins TRBV7-2 to TRBJ2-5; TRBD1 agrees at 9 bases. CDR3 sequence: CASILNLRQGEETQYF. As DNA, the CDR3 is TGTGCCAGCATCTTGAACCTCCGACAGGGGGAAGAGACCCAGTACTTC.